Listed below are T cell receptor beta chains from one sample, sequenced in a study of cytomegalovirus exposure and HLA in healthy donors. Some clones are missing from TCRdb's copy, which holds only in-frame ones; the method was immunoSEQ multiplex PCR. Among some 170,000 clones listed, over 60% were seen once. The source material was PBMCs. The source of these receptors is a man aged 40-49 years in good health and CMV-seropositive. CDR3s include the opening cysteine and the closing phenylalanine or tryptophan. A D gene is named only where the DNA matches it firmly. Size is stated for part of the rows, as once, few or many counts, or as a class when the clone is expanded.

D gene	V gene	clone size	J gene	CDR3 DNA	CDR3 protein
TRBD1	TRBV5-6	few	TRBJ1-6	TGTGCCAGCAGCCGGGACAGCGTCCTCGGTTCACCCCTCCACTTT	CASSRDSVLGSPLHF
TRBD2	TRBV13	NA	TRBJ2-3	TGTGCCAGCAGCTTAAGGCTCGCACTAGCGGGCCCCCTTGGGGATACGCAGTATTTT	CASSLRLALAGPLGDTQYF
NA	TRBV5-5	NA	TRBJ1-5	TGTGCCAGCAGCCTCGGTTACGCTTATAGCAATCAGCCCCAGCATTTT	CASSLGYAYSNQPQHF
TRBD2	TRBV7-3	NA	TRBJ2-6	TGTGCCAGCAGCTCCCGACTAGCAGCAGGCTCTGGGGCCAACGGCCTGACTTTC	CASSSRLAAGSGANGLTF
TRBD2	TRBV13	few	TRBJ2-7	TGTGCCAGCAGCGGACTAGCGGGACCTAGCTCCTACGAGCAGTACTTC	CASSGLAGPSSYEQYF
TRBD1	TRBV5-8	NA	TRBJ2-7	TGTGCCAGCACAATTACAGGGGTTCCCTACGAGCAGTACTTC	CASTITGVPYEQYF
NA	TRBV19	NA	TRBJ1-1	TGTGCCAGTAGAAACAGATCAGGTGGCACTGAAGCTTTCTTT	CASRNRSGGTEAFF
NA	TRBV7-2	NA	TRBJ2-7	TGTGCCAGCAGACTAGCTATGGACGAGCAGTACTTC	CASRLAMDEQYF
NA	TRBV5-6	NA	TRBJ2-5	TGTGCCAGCAGCTCTAGTAGTGAGCAGTACTTC	CASSSSSEQYF
NA	TRBV5-1	NA	TRBJ2-3	TGCGCCAGCAGCTTGTCCATTGGGCGGGATGGCACAGATACGCAGTATTTT	CASSLSIGRDGTDTQYF
TRBD2	TRBV2	NA	TRBJ2-1	TGTGCCAGCAGTAATAGCGGGAGGGCTAACAATGAGCAGTTCTTC	CASSNSGRANNEQFF
TRBD2	TRBV9	NA	TRBJ2-1	TGTGCCAGCAGCGCCGGGGGGGCGGGATCCTACAATGAGCAGTTCTTC	CASSAGGAGSYNEQFF
TRBD1	TRBV19	NA	TRBJ2-1	TGTGCCAGTAGTAACAGACAGGGGATGGTCAATGAGCAGTTCTTC	CASSNRQGMVNEQFF
NA	TRBV9	NA	TRBJ1-3	TGTGCCAGCAGCGTAAGTAGCTCTGGAAACACCATATATTTT	CASSVSSSGNTIYF
NA	TRBV7-9	NA	TRBJ1-6	TGTGCCAGCAGCCTCGGGGTGAATTCACCCCTCCACTTT	CASSLGVNSPLHF
TRBD1	TRBV25-1	NA	TRBJ2-7	TGTGCCAGCAGTGGTTCTTCCGGGACAGAGCGTTCCTACGAGCAGTACTTC	CASSGSSGTERSYEQYF
TRBD1	TRBV12-5	NA	TRBJ2-3	TGTGCTAGTGGTTTGGGGACAGGGTCGAGCACAGATACGCAGTATTTT	CASGLGTGSSTDTQYF
TRBD2	TRBV9	NA	TRBJ2-1	TGTGCCAGCAGCGTAGGGCTTACTAGCGTAAACAATGAGCAGTTCTTC	CASSVGLTSVNNEQFF
TRBD1	TRBV11-3	NA	TRBJ2-4	TGTGCCAGCAGCTTCCAACTCTCCGGGACAGTAAAAAACAGTCAGTACTTC	CASSFQLSGTVKNSQYF
NA	TRBV6-5	few	TRBJ2-1	TGTGCCAGCAGTTACTTGACACACTTAATTTCCAATGAGCAGTTCTTC	CASSYLTHLISNEQFF
TRBD2	TRBV10-2	NA	TRBJ2-1	TGCGCCAGCACCTTGACTAGCGCCTACAATGAGCAGTTCTTC	CASTLTSAYNEQFF
TRBD1	TRBV10-1	NA	TRBJ2-5	TGCGCCAGCAGTGAGTCAGGGGGCGCAGAGACCCAGTACTTC	CASSESGGAETQYF
NA	TRBV7-9	NA	TRBJ1-2	TGTGCCAGCCGACCCCGACATGGCTATGGCTACACCTTC	CASRPRHGYGYTF
TRBD2	TRBV2	NA	TRBJ2-3	TGTGCCAGCAGTGAGGGGAGACTAGCAGAAGCAGATACGCAGTATTTT	CASSEGRLAEADTQYF
TRBD1	TRBV7-9	NA	TRBJ1-2	TGTGCCAGCAGCTCAACCGGGACAGGGCACTATGGCTACACCTTC	CASSSTGTGHYGYTF
NA	TRBV6-5	NA	TRBJ1-2	TGTGCCAGTGTGGGGGGGGCGCACGGCTACACCTTC	CASVGGAHGYTF
NA	TRBV19	NA	TRBJ1-5	TGTGCCAGTAGTCCCAGGCTCCAGCCCCAGCATTTT	CASSPRLQPQHF
TRBD2	TRBV7-2	once	TRBJ2-5	TGTGCCAGCAGCGACGGGACTAGCGGGAGGGAGACCCAGTACTTC	CASSDGTSGRETQYF
TRBD2	TRBV5-4	NA	TRBJ2-7	TGTGCCAGCAGCAAACCCGGGAGGGTAGCCTACGAGCAGTACTTC	CASSKPGRVAYEQYF
TRBD2	TRBV7-2	NA	TRBJ2-7	TGTGCCAGCAGCTTAAGAGCGGGAGGGCCTTACGACGAGCAGTACTTC	CASSLRAGGPYDEQYF
NA	TRBV20-1	NA	TRBJ1-2	TGCAGTGCCTACGAACGGGGGGGCTACACCTTC	CSAYERGGYTF